These T cell receptor beta chains were read from a single sample in a study of beta chain features in type 1 diabetes. Repertoires were generated with immunoSEQ multiplex PCR, while TCRdb's copy carries only in-frame clones and drops some. This table holds hundreds of thousands of clones, roughly 15% found once. What was sequenced was naive CD4+ T cells from blood. The origin of the receptors is a man aged 18-30 years in good health. Both conserved end residues are part of each CDR3. The order of the fields is V gene, clone size, J gene, D gene, CDR3 DNA, CDR3 protein. The D gene is left open where the match is weak. Clone size is stated in some rows and not others, as once, few, many or a class when expanded.

>TRBV9|few|TRBJ1-3|-
TGTGCCAGCAGCGTAACAACAGTGGGGAGCACTGGAAACACCATATATTTT
CASSVTTVGSTGNTIYF
>TRBV28|-|TRBJ2-7|TRBD2
TGTGCCAGCACCCCCGCCGGGACTAGCGGGGCCTACGAGCAGTACTTC
CASTPAGTSGAYEQYF
>TRBV4-3|-|TRBJ1-1|TRBD1
TGCGCCAGCAGCCTGGCAGGGGGCCCCGCAAACACTGAAGCTTTCTTT
CASSLAGGPANTEAFF
>TRBV9|-|TRBJ1-2|-
TGTGCCAGCAGCGTAGACGGCTTCTATGGCTACACCTTC
CASSVDGFYGYTF
>TRBV5-1|-|TRBJ2-7|-
TGCGCCAGCAGCTTGGCCGGGGGCTTGGACGAGCAGTACTTC
CASSLAGGLDEQYF
>TRBV6-6|-|TRBJ2-2|TRBD1
TGTGCCAGCAGTCCCCGGGGACAGGGAAACACCGGGGAGCTGTTTTTT
CASSPRGQGNTGELFF
>TRBV30|-|TRBJ2-3|TRBD2
TGTGCCTGGAGTATGGGACTAAGGATCACAGATACGCAGTATTTT
CAWSMGLRITDTQYF
>TRBV5-4|few|TRBJ2-3|-
TGTGCCAGCAGCTTGCGATGGCGTAGCACAGATACGCAGTATTTT
CASSLRWRSTDTQYF
>TRBV28|few|TRBJ2-3|-
TGTGCCAGCAGTTCGGGATATAAGGGGACGCAGTATTTT
CASSSGYKGTQYF
>TRBV4-1|-|TRBJ2-3|-
TGCGCCAGCAGCTCACGCACAGATACGCAGTATTTT
CASSSRTDTQYF
>TRBV7-9|-|TRBJ1-2|-
TGTGCCAGCAGCTTCGGAATACTTAACTATGGCTACACCTTC
CASSFGILNYGYTF
>TRBV6-5|-|TRBJ1-2|-
TGTGCCAGCAGCCTCCGGGACCGCTATATTAGTGGCTACACCTTC
CASSLRDRYISGYTF
>TRBV4-1|few|TRBJ2-7|TRBD1
TGCGCCAGCAGCCAGGACAGGGGTTACCTGTACGAGCAGTACTTC
CASSQDRGYLYEQYF
>TRBV21-1|few|TRBJ1-5|-
TGTGCCAGCAGCGTAAGGGTAGGACAGGATAGCAATCAGCCCCAGCATTTT
CASSVRVGQDSNQPQHF
>TRBV7-3|-|TRBJ2-1|-
TGTGCCAGCAGCTTAAGGCTAGCAGGCGTGGGATACAATGAGCAGTTCTTC
CASSLRLAGVGYNEQFF
>TRBV7-2|-|TRBJ2-7|-
TGTGCCAGCAGCCTCCCAACCCACGGGAGAGCCTACGAGCAGTACTTC
CASSLPTHGRAYEQYF
>TRBV4-2|-|TRBJ2-2|-
TGTGCCAGCAGCTTAGCCGGGGAGCTGTTTTTT
CASSLAGELFF
>TRBV30|-|TRBJ2-7|-
TGTGCCTGGTCTCCCGGGGCCGCGAAGCAGTACTTC
CAWSPGAAKQYF
>TRBV15|few|TRBJ1-2|TRBD1
TGTGCCACCAGCAGACGCACAGGGGGCGCAGATGGCTACACCTTC
CATSRRTGGADGYTF
>TRBV18|few|TRBJ1-1|-
TGTGCCAGCTCAGTACAGGTGAGCACTGAAGCTTTCTTT
CASSVQVSTEAFF
>TRBV21-1|few|TRBJ2-3|-
TGTGCCAGCATCCCGGGACTAGCCCCTACACAAGATACGCAGTATTTT
CASIPGLAPTQDTQYF
>TRBV29-1|few|TRBJ2-1|TRBD2
TGCAGCGCCAAGAAACCGGGACTAGCGGTCGGCAATGAGCAGTTCTTC
CSAKKPGLAVGNEQFF
>TRBV5-6|few|TRBJ2-1|-
TGTGCCAGCAGCTTCAGGGCAACTTTATACAATGAGCAGTTCTTC
CASSFRATLYNEQFF
>TRBV2|-|TRBJ1-1|-
TGTGCCAGCCGTGTAACAGGGCAACGGGCTGAAGCTTTCTTT
CASRVTGQRAEAFF
>TRBV4-3|-|TRBJ2-5|-
TGCGCCAGCAGCCAAGATGGGAGCCGCCGACAAGAGACCCAGTACTTC
CASSQDGSRRQETQYF
>TRBV6-5|-|TRBJ2-1|TRBD2
TGTGCCAGCAGTTCGACTAGCAGTGAGCAGTTCTTC
CASSSTSSEQFF
>TRBV28|-|TRBJ2-1|TRBD1
TGTGCCAGCAGTCGCGGGACAGGGAGGTACAATGAGCAGTTCTTC
CASSRGTGRYNEQFF
>TRBV27|-|TRBJ2-1|-
TGTGCCAGCAGTTTGCGGTGGGCTTTGTCCAATGAGCAGTTCTTC
CASSLRWALSNEQFF
>TRBV4-1|few|TRBJ2-7|-
TGCGCCAGCAGCCAGTCCGGGACTGCTGCCTACGAGCAGTACTTC
CASSQSGTAAYEQYF
>TRBV7-2|few|TRBJ2-3|TRBD1
TGTGCCAGCAGCCGGGACAGGGCTCCAGATACGCAGTATTTT
CASSRDRAPDTQYF
>TRBV9|-|TRBJ1-4|-
TGTGCCAGCAGCGGGGAGATTGGGGAAAAACTGTTTTTT
CASSGEIGEKLFF
>TRBV28|-|TRBJ2-3|-
TGTGCCAGCAGGAAATGGCCAGATACGCAGTATTTT
CASRKWPDTQYF
>TRBV10-3|many|TRBJ2-5|TRBD2
TGTGCCATCAGAGTAGCGGGAGAAGAGACCCAGTACTTC
CAIRVAGEETQYF
>TRBV7-2|few|TRBJ2-7|-
TGTGCCAGCAGCCGGGCGTCTACCTACGAGCAGTACTTC
CASSRASTYEQYF
>TRBV19|-|TRBJ2-2|-
TGTGCCAGTAGTAACCCTCGCAGCGGGGAGCTGTTTTTT
CASSNPRSGELFF
>TRBV6-5|-|TRBJ2-7|-
TGTGCCAGCAGTTACTCGGGCAGGGATGCCTACGAGCAGTACTTC
CASSYSGRDAYEQYF
>TRBV7-6|-|TRBJ1-3|TRBD1
TGTGCCAGCAGCTTTTCCGGGACAGGGGTTGGAAACACCATATATTTT
CASSFSGTGVGNTIYF
>TRBV2|-|TRBJ1-5|TRBD1
TGTGCCAGCAGTGGAGGGACAGGGGGCGGTCAGCCCCAGCATTTT
CASSGGTGGGQPQHF
>TRBV13|few|TRBJ2-5|-
TGTGCCAGCAGCCTAGAAGTAAAGACCCAGTACTTC
CASSLEVKTQYF
>TRBV4-3|few|TRBJ2-3|-
TGCGCCAGCAGCCGGGGTTCGGCGGGATCGGACAAATTAGATACGCAGTATTTT
CASSRGSAGSDKLDTQYF
>TRBV7-9|-|TRBJ2-5|-
TGTGCCAGCAGCTTAGGCCTGAGACCGCAAGAGACCCAGTACTTC
CASSLGLRPQETQYF
>TRBV6-5|few|TRBJ1-2|-
TGTGCCAGCACCCGAGACAGGAACTATGGCTACACCTTC
CASTRDRNYGYTF
>TRBV11-2|-|TRBJ2-7|-
TGTGCCAGCAGCCGCCTCGGACAGACAGGTTACTACGAGCAGTACTTC
CASSRLGQTGYYEQYF
>TRBV19|few|TRBJ2-5|-
TGTGCCAGTATGGGGGTCCAAGAGACCCAGTACTTC
CASMGVQETQYF
>TRBV4-1|once|TRBJ2-7|-
TGCGCCAGCAGCCAAGCTGCGGTAGCGTTCACCTACGAGCAGTACTTC
CASSQAAVAFTYEQYF
>TRBV2|-|TRBJ2-2|TRBD2
TGTGCCAGCAGGTGGACTAGCGGGGACACCGGGGAGCTGTTTTTT
CASRWTSGDTGELFF
>TRBV7-7|few|TRBJ2-2|-
TGTGCCAGCAGCTTACCCCTACCTCGGACGGAGAACACCGGGGAGCTGTTTTTT
CASSLPLPRTENTGELFF
>TRBV11-1|-|TRBJ2-7|-
TGTGCCAGCAGCCCACGACCCTACGAGCAGTACTTC
CASSPRPYEQYF
>TRBV18|few|TRBJ2-7|-
TGTGCCAGCTCACCAACGACAGGTTCCTACGAGCAGTACTTC
CASSPTTGSYEQYF
>TRBV28|few|TRBJ2-4|TRBD1
TGTGCCAGCAGTTTACCCACGACAGGGGGCAGGGACATTCAGTACTTC
CASSLPTTGGRDIQYF
>TRBV5-1|-|TRBJ2-5|TRBD2
TGCGCCAGCAGCTTGGCCGGGACTAGCGGAGCGAGAGAGACCCAGTACTTC
CASSLAGTSGARETQYF
>TRBV7-2|few|TRBJ2-1|-
TGTGCCAGCAGCCAAAGGGCCATCCTAGGGGGGGAGCAGTTCTTC
CASSQRAILGGEQFF
>TRBV11-2|-|TRBJ2-7|-
TGTGCCAGCAGCTTTAACAGGCTATCGGGCGAGCAGTACTTC
CASSFNRLSGEQYF
>TRBV7-7|few|TRBJ2-1|-
TGTGCTAGCAGCTTAGAGTTATACAATGAGCAGTTCTTC
CASSLELYNEQFF